The 16 T cell receptor beta chains presented below share a single source sample, sequenced in a study of blood T cells in healthy people across ages. Alongside a J-beta primer mix, a sample-barcoded 5' primer served in a second PCR lasting about 7 to 12 cycles. TCRdb reprocessed the 5' RACE reads via MiXCR and lists one record per CDR3 protein. This table has about 1.4 million distinct CDR3 sequences, almost 60% appearing once. The sequencing input was blood. The source of these receptors is a man aged 18 to 29 in good health.

The V and J genes are TRBV20-1 and TRBJ2-1; D is uncertain. CDR3 length equals 10 residues. Germline V CDR1 and CDR2: DFQATT, SNEGSKA (reference sequence). V shed 5 bases and J shed 6 bases, with 5 bases lying between them. The CDR3 sequence is CSAQFNEQFF. CDR3 nucleotide sequence: TGCAGTGCTCAGTTCAATGAGCAGTTCTTC.

This clonotype was seen a few times. The genes are TRBV7-9 and TRBJ2-5; no firm D call. CDR3 length: 14 amino acids. The germline V gene has CDR1 SEHNR and CDR2 FQNEAQ (reference sequence). V was trimmed by 1 base and J by 2 bases, leaving 8 bases between them. DNA for the CDR3: TGTGCCAGCAGCTTAGGCGTCCCACAAGAGACCCAGTACTTC. Encoded protein: CASSLGVPQETQYF.

The rearrangement uses TRBV20-1 and TRBJ2-3; TRBD2 matches 12 bases. The V gene's germline CDR1 is DFQATT and CDR2 SNEGSKA (reference sequence). Trimming at V came to 6 bases and at J to 5 bases, leaving 12 bases not matched to a gene. The CDR3 contains 16 residues. The CDR3 nucleotides read TGCAGTGCCCTTAATAGGCTAGCGGGAGGGCAAGATACGCAGTATTTT. It codes for CSALNRLAGGQDTQYF.

This clonotype was seen a few times. The chain is built from TRBV3-1 and TRBJ2-1; D uncertain. Deletions cut 3 bases from V and 6 bases from J, with 6 bases between. CDR1 LGHDT and CDR2 YNNKEL come from the germline V gene (reference sequence). The CDR3 consists of 12 residues. CDR3 protein: CASSHLGNEQFF. DNA for the CDR3: TGTGCCAGCAGCCATCTCGGCAATGAGCAGTTCTTC.

V and J are TRBV7-9 and TRBJ2-1; D is undetermined. Germline assignment: CDR1 SEHNR and CDR2 FQNEAQ (reference sequence). The CDR3 is made up of 15 amino acids. Trimming pared 1 base from V and 11 bases from J, leaving 18 bases between. The CDR3 sequence is CASSLVLGVPYQQFF. In DNA, the CDR3 is TGTGCCAGCAGCTTAGTACTTGGGGTTCCCTACCAGCAGTTCTTC. The complete variable domain, with remaining parts taken from reference TRBV7-9 and TRBJ2-1, reads DTGVSQNPRHKITKRGQNVTFRCDPISEHNRLYWYRQTLGQGPEFLTYFQNEAQLEKSRLLSDRFSAERPKGSFSTLEIQRTEQGDSAMYLCASSLVLGVPYQQFFGPGTRLTVL.

J is TRBJ1-2 and V is TRBV20-1; 8 nucleotides align to TRBD1. V lost 5 bases and J lost 4; bases outside the gene matches: 6. The CDR3 loop spans 13 amino acids. Germline CDR1 is DFQATT and CDR2 is SNEGSKA (reference sequence). CDR3: CSASDRAGYGYTF. CDR3 coding DNA: TGCAGTGCTTCGGACAGGGCGGGCTATGGCTACACCTTC.

This chain links TRBV7-6 with TRBJ2-5, with TRBD2 identical over 12 bases. The CDR3 length is 17 residues. V gave up 1 base and J gave up 5 bases; unmatched junction bases: 8. Germline lookup yields CDR1 SGHVS and CDR2 FNYEAQ. CDR3: CASSLGLAGGHGETQYF. The CDR3 DNA is TGTGCCAGCAGCTTAGGTCTAGCGGGGGGGCACGGCGAGACCCAGTACTTC.

The V call is TRBV10-1, the J call TRBJ2-1, with 11 bases fitting TRBD2. J gave up 8 bases and V 8 bases, and 11 bases lay outside the gene matches. The CDR3 contains 15 residues. The V gene's germline CDR1 is WNHNN and CDR2 SYGVQD (reference sequence). For the CDR3, the DNA is TGCGCCAGCGGCTTAGCGGGGGGGCCGCTCGATGAGCAGTTCTTC. This encodes CASGLAGGPLDEQFF.

This clonotype has only one observation. V usage is TRBV20-1 and J usage is TRBJ2-7; D gene unclear. In germline, CDR1 is DFQATT, CDR2 SNEGSKA (reference sequence). The V end lost 2 bases, the J end lost 2 bases, and 7 bases lay between the germline ends. The CDR3 has 12 amino acids. CDR3 sequence (DNA): TGCAGTGCTAGACAGGTGGCCTACGAGCAGTACTTC. Translating gives CSARQVAYEQYF.

CDR3 residues: CSARDGARELFF. CDR3 sequence (DNA): TGCAGTGCTAGAGATGGGGCTAGGGAGCTGTTTTTT. This chain connects TRBV20-1 to TRBJ2-2, with a possible D match to TRBD1 (5 bases). The CDR3 loop spans 12 amino acids. Between the trimmed V and J ends, which lost 0 bases and 9 bases, there was a span of 8 bases. CDR1 is DFQATT and CDR2 is SNEGSKA in the germline V gene (reference sequence).

This sequence joins TRBV5-1 and TRBJ2-3; D is undetermined. The ends were cut back, 2 bases at V and 5 bases at J, with 6 bases in the middle. CDR1 SGHRS and CDR2 YFSETQ come from the germline V gene. This CDR3 has 12 residues. CDR3: CASSLEIDTQYF. In nucleotides, the CDR3 is TGCGCCAGCAGCTTAGAGATAGATACGCAGTATTTT. The complete variable domain, with remaining parts taken from reference TRBV5-1 and TRBJ2-3, reads KAGVTQTPRYLIKTRGQQVTLSCSPISGHRSVSWYQQTPGQGLQFLFEYFSETQRNKGNFPGRFSGRQFSNSRSEMNVSTLELGDSALYLCASSLEIDTQYFGPGTRLTVL.

The V and J genes are TRBV14 and TRBJ2-3; no reliable D call. V lost 4 bases and J 6 bases, leaving 11 bases between the germline ends. Germline lookup yields CDR1 SGHDN and CDR2 FVKESK. The CDR3 extends over 13 amino acids. CDR3 loop: CASSRDITDTQYF. CDR3 bases: TGTGCCAGCAGCCGAGATATAACGGATACGCAGTATTTT.

Concerning this clonotype: Relative to the germline gene, one junction end is altered; a read error may explain this. The chain recombines TRBV3-1 with TRBJ2-3; no definite D call. In germline, CDR1 is LGHDT, CDR2 YNNKEL (reference sequence). This CDR3 region has 12 residues. The CDR3 bases are TGTGCCAGCAACCAAATGGGGGATACGCAGTATTTT. This gives the protein CASNQMGDTQYF.

The J gene is TRBJ2-3, the V gene TRBV2, with TRBD2 identical over 9 bases. The CDR3 covers 15 residues. Germline lookup yields CDR1 SNHLY and CDR2 FYNNEI. Losses at the gene ends were 7 bases for V and 1 base for J; bases not matched to a gene: 6. The CDR3 loop is CASNGGRARTDTQYF. The DNA of the CDR3 is TGTGCCAGCAATGGCGGGAGGGCTCGCACAGATACGCAGTATTTT.

The chain has TRBV7-9 and TRBJ1-6, with D perhaps matching TRBD1 (6 bases). V was clipped by 4 bases and J by 5 bases, with 15 bases between them. Germline V gene lookup returns CDR1 SEHNR and CDR2 FQNEAQ (reference sequence). The CDR3 loop spans 16 amino acids. The CDR3 bases are TGTGCCAGCAGCTCCCCCGGGACACCTGATAATTCACCCCTCCACTTT. This translates into CASSSPGTPDNSPLHF. Variable domain in full (rest from reference TRBV7-9 and TRBJ1-6): DTGVSQNPRHKITKRGQNVTFRCDPISEHNRLYWYRQTLGQGPEFLTYFQNEAQLEKSRLLSDRFSAERPKGSFSTLEIQRTEQGDSAMYLCASSSPGTPDNSPLHFGNGTRLTVT.

The chain is built from TRBV6-5 and TRBJ2-7; 9 bases are shared with TRBD1. Germline V gives CDR1 MNHEY, CDR2 SVGAGI. Losses at the gene ends were 2 bases for V and 6 bases for J; bases not matched to a gene: 5. The CDR3 has 14 amino acids. CDR3: CASSYLDRGVEQYF. The CDR3 bases are TGTGCCAGCAGTTACCTGGACAGGGGAGTCGAGCAGTACTTC.